The 19 T cell receptor beta chains in this list originate from one sample, sequenced in a study of cytomegalovirus exposure and HLA in healthy donors. Amplification used 60 Vbeta primers and 13 Jbeta primers. This table comes from immunoSEQ multiplex PCR, and its TCRdb copy is limited to in-frame clones, with some not included. The table lists 110,000 or so clones, under 90% of them singletons. The sample comprised PBMCs. These receptors originate from a woman aged 18-30 years in good health and CMV-seronegative.

The chain combines TRBV7-9 with TRBJ1-1; the D gene is possibly TRBD1 (5 bases). In germline, CDR1 is SEHNR, CDR2 FQNEAQ (reference sequence). The CDR3 has 16 residues. Trimming cost V 5 bases and J 1 base, with 17 bases left between them. This CDR3 reads CASSPVTWGANTEAFF. In nucleotides, the CDR3 is TGTGCCAGCAGCCCCGTAACGTGGGGCGCGAACACTGAAGCTTTCTTT.

This clone was seen a handful of times. The rearrangement links TRBV5-1 to TRBJ1-4, with TRBD1 matching over 11 bases. The germline CDR1 and CDR2 sequences are SGHRS and YFSETQ. The V gene end was trimmed by 4 bases and the J gene end by 8 bases; junction bases not matched to a gene: 7. This CDR3 is built from 15 residues. The CDR3 DNA follows: TGCGCCAGCAGCCTGGGACAGGGGGAGGTGGAAAAACTGTTTTTT. It codes for CASSLGQGEVEKLFF.

This clone was seen a handful of times. The gene calls are TRBV6-1 and TRBJ1-1; no definite D call. V lost 6 bases and J lost 3, with 8 bases in between. Germline V gene lookup returns CDR1 MNHNS and CDR2 SASEGT. The length of the CDR3 is 12 residues. Written as DNA, the CDR3 is TGTGCCAGCAGGGAGGTATACACTGAAGCTTTCTTT. Its protein is CASREVYTEAFF.

In this sample, this clone turned up once. The chain recombines TRBV5-6 with TRBJ2-1; 9 bases align to TRBD1. V shed 3 bases and J 7 bases; nucleotides not matched to a gene: 11. The CDR3 is 16 residues long. Germline loops: CDR1 SGHDT, CDR2 YYEEEE. CDR3 region: CASSSGMGQGRNEQFF. The CDR3 DNA sequence: TGTGCCAGCAGCTCTGGGATGGGACAGGGAAGGAATGAGCAGTTCTTC.

Points on this clone: This same CDR3 is encoded by further DNA sequences in the sample. The chain recombines TRBV7-9 with TRBJ1-2; 12 positions agree with TRBD1. Per germline, CDR1 SEHNR and CDR2 FQNEAQ (reference sequence). This CDR3 comprises 16 residues. The V gene end was trimmed by 2 bases and the J gene end by 5 bases; junction bases not matched to a gene: 6. The CDR3 region is CASSLNGDRGLYGYTF. In nucleotides, the CDR3 is TGTGCCAGCAGCTTAAACGGGGACAGGGGGCTATATGGCTACACCTTC.

V gene TRBV7-2 combines with J gene TRBJ1-5; 7 bases fit TRBD1. CDR1 is SGHTA, CDR2 FQGNSA, per germline. V was pared by 4 bases and J by 2 bases, with 8 bases of the junction left unmatched. This CDR3 region has 16 residues. The CDR3 protein is CASSSNPTGGNQPQHF. The DNA of the CDR3 is TGTGCCAGCAGCTCTAACCCAACAGGGGGCAATCAGCCCCAGCATTTT.

The V gene is TRBV5-8, the J gene TRBJ1-5, with unresolved D. V lost 0 bases to trimming and J lost 5 bases, with 6 bases between them. In germline, CDR1 is SGHTS, CDR2 YDEGEE. CDR3 length equals 13 residues. The CDR3 sequence: CASSLATHQPQHF. The CDR3 nucleotides are TGTGCCAGCAGCTTGGCCACTCATCAGCCCCAGCATTTT.

This rearrangement joins TRBV28 to TRBJ2-7; no clear D. Germline CDR1 MDHEN, CDR2 SYDVKM. The CDR3 consists of 11 residues. V was trimmed by 8 bases and J by 6 bases, leaving 11 bases between them. CDR3: CASRSTIEQYF. The CDR3 DNA reads TGTGCCAGCCGCTCAACTATCGAGCAGTACTTC.

The chain combines TRBV7-9 with TRBJ2-1, with a weak D call TRBD2 (7 bases). There are 16 residues in the CDR3. The germline gives CDR1 SEHNR, CDR2 FQNEAQ (reference sequence). Trimming removed 0 bases at V and 4 bases at J, with 13 bases between. The CDR3 loop is CASSLAGGGPYNEQFF. In DNA, the CDR3 is TGTGCCAGCAGCTTAGCAGGGGGGGGCCCGTACAATGAGCAGTTCTTC.

The chain links TRBV18 to TRBJ2-1; TRBD2 aligns across 10 bases. This CDR3 has 15 residues. After removal of 6 bases from V and 6 bases from J, the junction contained 8 bases not matched to a gene. CDR1 KGHSH and CDR2 LQKENI come from the germline V gene. The CDR3 nucleotides are TGTGCCAGCTCTCTCTCTAGCGGGAGACTCAATGAGCAGTTCTTC. Its translation: CASSLSSGRLNEQFF.

This clone has a handful of counts. This chain's CDR3 is CASSLLGQGNTDTQYF. CDR3 nucleotide sequence: TGTGCCAGCAGTTTATTGGGACAGGGGAACACAGATACGCAGTATTTT. J is TRBJ2-3 and V is TRBV5-8, with 10 positions matching TRBD1. The CDR3 sequence is 16 residues long. CDR1 and CDR2 from the germline V gene are SGHTS and YDEGEE. V lost 5 bases and J lost 2; bases outside the gene matches: 8.

The CDR3 DNA reads TGTGCCAGCACTGCCAGCGGGAGAGACACTGAGCAGTTCTTC. Amino acids: CASTASGRDTEQFF. The gene calls are TRBV6-1 and TRBJ2-1; 8 bases line up with TRBD2. Trimming removed 7 bases from V and 9 bases from J; junction bases left unmatched: 11. This CDR3 comprises 14 residues. Germline assignment: CDR1 MNHNS and CDR2 SASEGT.

In its sample, this clone was seen a few times. CDR3 region: CASSLRGGYTF. For the CDR3, the DNA is TGTGCCAGCAGCTTAAGAGGTGGCTACACCTTC. This sequence joins TRBV7-9 and TRBJ1-2; D uncertain. The V end was cut by 2 bases, the J end by 7 bases, with 5 bases between. This CDR3 is built from 11 residues. Germline CDR1 and CDR2: SEHNR and FQNEAQ (reference sequence). The complete variable domain, with remaining parts taken from reference TRBV7-9 and TRBJ1-2, reads DTGVSQNPRHKITKRGQNVTFRCDPISEHNRLYWYRQTLGQGPEFLTYFQNEAQLEKSRLLSDRFSAERPKGSFSTLEIQRTEQGDSAMYLCASSLRGGYTFGSGTRLTVV.

The rearrangement links TRBV28 to TRBJ2-1; 7 positions match TRBD2. The CDR3 sequence is 14 residues long. Germline CDR1 is MDHEN and CDR2 is SYDVKM. Trimming cost V 3 bases and J 3 bases; bases outside gene matches: 2. In DNA form, the CDR3 reads TGTGCCAGCAGTTTTGCGGGAGTCTACAATGAGCAGTTCTTC. Protein sequence: CASSFAGVYNEQFF. The full variable domain, completed using reference TRBV28 and TRBJ2-1, is DVKVTQSSRYLVKRTGEKVFLECVQDMDHENMFWYRQDPGLGLRLIYFSYDVKMKEKGDIPEGYSVSREKKERFSLILESASTNQTSMYLCASSFAGVYNEQFFGPGTRLTVL.

The chain links TRBV6-4 to TRBJ1-1; unclear D gene. Between the trimmed V and J ends, which lost 2 bases and 4 bases, there was a span of 8 bases. CDR3 length: 13 residues. Germline CDR1 reads MRHNA; CDR2 reads SNTAGT. The CDR3 DNA sequence: TGTGCCAGCAGTGACACGCCGGGCACTGAAGCTTTCTTT. The encoded protein is CASSDTPGTEAFF.

This chain uses TRBV2 with TRBJ1-6, with D uncertain. Trimming removed 4 bases from V and 0 bases from J, with 7 bases in between. Germline CDR1 reads SNHLY; CDR2 reads FYNNEI. This CDR3 is built from 15 residues. The CDR3 loop is CASSVLYSYNSPLHF. CDR3 sequence (DNA): TGTGCCAGCAGTGTTCTCTACTCCTATAATTCACCCCTCCACTTT.

The chain has TRBV11-2 and TRBJ1-3; no clear D gene. V was clipped by 5 bases and J by 2 bases, with 13 bases between them. Germline V gene lookup returns CDR1 SGHAT and CDR2 FQNNGV. The CDR3 covers 15 residues. The CDR3 loop reads CASSRGALAGNTIYF. CDR3 in DNA: TGTGCCAGCAGCCGTGGAGCCCTTGCTGGAAACACCATATATTTT.

The chain carries TRBV7-9 and TRBJ1-1, with a possible D match to TRBD1 (5 bases). This CDR3 comprises 13 residues. Trimming cost V 1 base and J 8 bases, with 11 bases left between them. CDR1 and CDR2 (germline): SEHNR, FQNEAQ (reference sequence). CDR3 protein: CASSLVRGTEAFF. CDR3 DNA: TGTGCCAGCAGCTTAGTTCGGGGGACGGAAGCTTTCTTT.

J is TRBJ2-3 and V is TRBV29-1; a possible D gene is TRBD1 (6 bases). V lost 7 bases to trimming and J lost 3 bases, with 17 bases between them. The V gene's germline CDR1 is SQVTM and CDR2 ANQGSEA. The CDR3 is made up of 14 amino acids. The CDR3 spells CSAAQTGFTDTQYF. CDR3 in DNA: TGCAGCGCTGCGCAGACAGGATTTACAGATACGCAGTATTTT.